This T cell receptor beta chain was retrieved from a study of blood T cell repertoires in COVID-19. Study-wide background: Samples of COVID-19 (acute and convalescent) were obtained from the United States, Italy and Spain. The cDNA or gDNA used as material had been derived from T cells, B-cell-depleted T cells, or PBMCs.

The V segment lost 6 bases and the J segment 6 bases; nucleotides outside the gene matches: 7. Germline CDR1 reads SQVTM; CDR2 reads ANQGSEA. This CDR3 comprises 12 residues. In the source study's methods: Quantification of nucleated cells was approximated via reference gene primer amplification. Profiled with immunoSEQ multiplex PCR; TCRdb holds only in-frame clones, not every one. That table gives V, J and clone size, and the DNA gave D and trimming. The profile covers about 100,000 clones, with around four fifths appearing a single time and roughly 29% taken by the ten largest. V and J are TRBV29-1 and TRBJ1-2, with 7 bases identical to TRBD1. The source of this sequence is a man in his 70s with active or convalescent COVID-19. Sequencing used peripheral blood. The CDR3 here is CSVNRGPDGYTF. The DNA for the CDR3 is TGCAGCGTCAACAGGGGACCCGATGGCTACACCTTC.